The 15 T cell receptor beta chains reported below all come from one sample, sequenced in a study of blood T cells in healthy people across ages. A second PCR of 7 to 11 cycles used a sample-barcoded 5' primer and a J-beta primer mix. TCRdb independently ran MiXCR on the 5' RACE reads; one entry per CDR3 protein. This table holds approximately 810,000 distinct CDR3 sequences, 25% to 30% found once. Sequencing was carried out using blood. The origin of the receptors is a woman aged 80 or over in good health.

V gene TRBV7-2 combines with J gene TRBJ2-7, with D perhaps being TRBD1 or TRBD2 (5 bases each). Looked up from germline, CDR1 is SGHTA and CDR2 is FQGNSA. V was shortened by 1 base and J by 1 base, with 11 bases between the two germline ends. The CDR3 sequence is 15 residues long. CDR3 in amino acids: CASSLVRDGSYEQYF. The CDR3 DNA is TGTGCCAGCAGCTTAGTTCGGGACGGGTCCTACGAGCAGTACTTC.

This clonotype showed up many times. The chain employs TRBV20-1 and TRBJ2-1, with TRBD2 matching over 9 bases. This CDR3 has 17 amino acids. The germline gives CDR1 DFQATT, CDR2 SNEGSKA (reference sequence). Trimming removed 5 bases from V and 6 bases from J; junction bases left unmatched: 17. The CDR3 DNA sequence: TGCAGTGCTCTCATTTCGGCGCGGGGGGGGCGGTTCAATGAGCAGTTCTTC. It encodes CSALISARGGRFNEQFF.

This clonotype has a handful of counts. A read error may explain this, as a much larger clone is one base away. The chain uses TRBV6-5 and TRBJ2-1; TRBD2 matches at 8 bases. Germline trimming cut 8 bases from V and 13 bases from J; bases unmatched to any gene: 19. CDR3 size: 15 residues. Germline loops: CDR1 MNHEY, CDR2 SVGAGI. This CDR3 reads CASSRRGGSRETQFF. CDR3 sequence (DNA): TGTGCCAGCTCTCGCCGGGGGGGGTCTCGAGAGACCCAGTTCTTC.

In this sample, this clonotype turned up many times. V gene TRBV7-9 combines with J gene TRBJ2-1; D not certain. The CDR3 consists of 13 residues. Germline lookup yields CDR1 SEHNR and CDR2 FQNEAQ (reference sequence). Trimming removed 6 bases at V and 8 bases at J, with 14 bases between. The CDR3 loop is CASRRSSGDEQFF. CDR3 in DNA: TGTGCCAGCAGACGTTCCTCGGGCGATGAGCAGTTCTTC.

This clonotype was detected many times. The chain couples TRBV4-1 to TRBJ2-5, with 8 bases aligning to TRBD2. J gave up 1 base and V 1 base, and 8 bases lay outside the gene matches. CDR1 is MGHRA and CDR2 is YSYEKL in the germline V gene. This CDR3 contains 17 residues. The CDR3 coding sequence is TGCGCCAGCAGCCAAGGTCCCACCGGGACTAGCCAAGAGACCCAGTACTTC. As protein: CASSQGPTGTSQETQYF.

This clonotype turned up a few times. This chain links TRBV12-3 or TRBV12-4 with TRBJ1-5, with 8 bases matching TRBD1. Trimming cost V 5 bases and J 10 bases; bases outside gene matches: 10. CDR3 length: 14 residues. The CDR3 sequence is CASSTGGLTHPQHF. CDR3 DNA: TGTGCCAGCAGTACAGGGGGGTTGACTCACCCCCAGCATTTT.

The chain joins TRBV20-1 to TRBJ2-5; D perhaps matches TRBD2 (7 bases). Germline values: CDR1 DFQATT, CDR2 SNEGSKA (reference sequence). The V end lost 3 bases, the J end lost 6 bases, and 17 bases lay between the germline ends. The CDR3 has 14 amino acids. CDR3 nucleotides: TGCAGTGCTAGTGGGGGGGCCGATAGGAAGACCCAGTACTTC. As protein: CSASGGADRKTQYF.

About this clonotype: An end of the junction differs from the germline gene, which may be a read error. This chain connects TRBV20-1 to TRBJ1-3; D unresolved. The CDR3 sequence is 15 residues long. The germline V gene encodes CDR1 DFQATT and CDR2 SNEGSKA (reference sequence). The CDR3 bases are TGCAGTGCTAGAGACAGTGGGATGTCTGGAAACACCAGATATTTT. Encoded protein: CSARDSGMSGNTRYF.

This clonotype has a count of ten or more. This chain joins TRBV27 and TRBJ2-1; TRBD1 matches at 7 bases. The CDR3 runs to 14 residues. CDR1 is MNHEY, CDR2 SMNVEV, per germline (reference sequence). The V segment lost 3 bases and the J segment 8 bases; nucleotides outside the gene matches: 7. The CDR3 reads CASSLGNRGDEQFF. CDR3 sequence (DNA): TGTGCCAGCAGTTTGGGTAACAGGGGAGATGAGCAGTTCTTC.

The rearrangement uses TRBV12-3 or TRBV12-4 and TRBJ2-1, with D possibly being TRBD1 (5 bases). CDR3 length: 14 amino acids. V lost 8 bases, J lost 10 bases, and 21 bases lay in between. This CDR3 reads CASRKGVELYEQFF. The DNA of the CDR3 is TGTGCCAGCCGAAAAGGGGTAGAGCTCTACGAGCAGTTCTTC.

This clonotype has a handful of counts. This chain links TRBV6-4 with TRBJ2-2; D is possibly TRBD1 or TRBD2 (5 bases each). CDR3 size: 16 residues. Deletions cut 0 bases from V and 1 base from J, with 9 bases between. Germline CDR1 MRHNA, CDR2 SNTAGT. The CDR3 bases are TGTGCCAGCAGTGACTCGTGGGGGAAGAACACCGGGGAGCTGTTTTTT. Translating gives CASSDSWGKNTGELFF.

This chain links TRBV10-3 with TRBJ1-2; D is unresolved. The CDR3 loop spans 17 amino acids. Trimming cost V 3 bases and J 7 bases, with 24 bases left between them. The V gene's germline CDR1 is ENHRY and CDR2 SYGVKD. The CDR3 region is CAISDHPGTAEVGGYTF. Written as DNA, the CDR3 is TGTGCCATCAGTGATCATCCGGGAACCGCCGAGGTTGGTGGCTACACCTTC.

In its sample, this clonotype was seen many times. At one boundary the junction diverges from the germline segment, which might be a read error. This chain uses TRBV5-1 with TRBJ1-5; 11 nucleotides align to TRBD1. CDR1 and CDR2 from the germline V gene are SGHRS and YFSETQ. The CDR3 totals 15 residues. The CDR3 sequence: CASSLGTGGEQPQHF. The CDR3 DNA reads TGTGCCAGCAGCCTCGGGACAGGGGGAGAGCAGCCCCAGCATTTT.

Ten or more counts support this clonotype. V gene TRBV24-1 combines with J gene TRBJ2-3; D gene ambiguous. Trimming left V 7 bases short and J 1 base short, with 11 bases between. Germline V gene sequence: CDR1 KGHDR, CDR2 SFDVKD. CDR3 length: 14 amino acids. The CDR3 is CATSSRAGTDTQYF. The CDR3 DNA sequence: TGTGCCACCAGCAGTAGGGCTGGCACAGATACGCAGTATTTT.

The rearrangement uses TRBV12-3 or TRBV12-4 and TRBJ2-3, with D unclear. CDR3 length: 11 residues. With 9 bases removed from V and 11 bases from J, the gap between germline ends came to 15 bases. CDR3 sequence: CARGSTDVQYF. CDR3 nucleotide sequence: TGTGCCAGAGGTTCAACAGATGTGCAGTATTTT.